Listed below are T cell receptor beta chains from one sample, sequenced in a study of OX40 agonist ivuxolimab in advanced cancers. Data came from immunoSEQ multiplex PCR; TCRdb stores just in-frame clones and leaves some out. In the table there are about 29,000 clones, approximately 90% of which are singletons. The material was CD4+ or CD8+ T cells sorted from blood, obtained in a trial of the OX40 agonist ivuxolimab. These receptors were taken from an adult with an advanced solid tumor such as melanoma, head and neck, liver or kidney cancer. CDR3s include the opening cysteine and the closing phenylalanine or tryptophan. Each record gives: clone size, J gene, V gene, D gene, CDR3 protein, CDR3 DNA. The D gene is left open where the match is weak. Some rows have no size entry. The others give once, few or many, or a class for an expanded clone.

>-|TRBJ2-2|TRBV28|-
CASSLNVPGSAGELFF
TGTGCCAGCAGTTTAAACGTCCCAGGAAGCGCCGGGGAGCTGTTTTTT
>-|TRBJ2-2|TRBV6-5|-
CASTTPNTGELFF
TGTGCCAGCACGACACCGAACACCGGGGAGCTGTTTTTT
>-|TRBJ2-7|TRBV19|TRBD1
CASSLAQGQWSYEQYF
TGTGCCAGTAGCCTCGCACAGGGGCAATGGAGTTACGAGCAGTACTTC
>-|TRBJ1-6|TRBV9|-
CASSVAPPGVHYNSPLHF
TGTGCCAGCAGCGTAGCTCCCCCTGGGGTTCACTATAATTCACCCCTCCACTTT
>-|TRBJ2-7|TRBV25-1|TRBD1
CASSGRTGVRLEQYF
TGTGCCAGCAGTGGTCGGACAGGAGTGCGGCTCGAGCAGTACTTC
>-|TRBJ2-1|TRBV7-8|TRBD2
CASSPPSGGNYNEQFF
TGTGCCAGCAGCCCTCCAAGCGGGGGGAACTACAATGAGCAGTTCTTC
>-|TRBJ1-1|TRBV19|-
CASSMSRNTEAFF
TGTGCCAGTAGTATGAGCAGGAACACTGAAGCTTTCTTT
>-|TRBJ2-7|TRBV19|-
CASSILSDSYEQYF
TGTGCCAGTAGTATATTATCCGACAGCTACGAGCAGTACTTC
>-|TRBJ2-7|TRBV28|TRBD2
CASSLLVSGRDEQYF
TGTGCCAGCAGCCTTCTCGTTAGCGGGAGGGACGAGCAGTACTTC
>-|TRBJ2-1|TRBV11-3|TRBD2
CASSLASGAYNEQFF
TGTGCCAGCAGCTTAGCTAGCGGAGCCTACAATGAGCAGTTCTTC
>-|TRBJ1-1|TRBV7-9|TRBD1
CASSFQGENTEAFF
TGTGCCAGCAGCTTCCAGGGGGAGAACACTGAAGCTTTCTTT
>-|TRBJ2-1|TRBV5-6|-
CASSSWTKYNEQFF
TGTGCCAGCAGCTCTTGGACCAAATACAATGAGCAGTTCTTC
>-|TRBJ1-5|TRBV7-8|-
CASSLMDQPQHF
TGTGCCAGCAGCTTAATGGATCAGCCCCAGCATTTT
>-|TRBJ2-3|TRBV29-1|-
CSVDSERTDTQYF
TGCAGCGTAGATTCTGAGCGCACAGATACGCAGTATTTT
>-|TRBJ1-4|TRBV27|-
CASSLRWTENEKLFF
TGTGCCAGCAGTTTACGGTGGACAGAGAATGAAAAACTGTTTTTT
>-|TRBJ2-2|TRBV4-2|-
CASRRLGIDSANTGELFF
TGTGCCAGCAGGCGATTAGGTATAGACTCTGCGAACACCGGGGAGCTGTTTTTT
>-|TRBJ2-2|TRBV29-1|-
CSAVTGELFF
TGCAGCGCGGTCACCGGGGAGCTGTTTTTT
>-|TRBJ2-7|TRBV4-3|TRBD2
CASSQGTSGYEQYF
TGCGCCAGCAGCCAAGGGACTAGCGGCTACGAGCAGTACTTC
>-|TRBJ2-1|TRBV7-2|TRBD2
CASSWNLAVEQFF
TGTGCCAGCAGCTGGAATCTAGCGGTTGAGCAGTTCTTC
>-|TRBJ2-5|TRBV19|TRBD1
CASSLGTGQETQYF
TGTGCCAGTAGTCTTGGGACAGGGCAAGAGACCCAGTACTTC
>-|TRBJ2-7|TRBV5-1|TRBD1
CASSWPTRGQYEQYF
TGCGCCAGCAGCTGGCCCACCAGGGGGCAATACGAGCAGTACTTC
>-|TRBJ2-3|TRBV7-8|TRBD1
CASSDRGYTDTQYF
TGTGCCAGCAGCGACAGGGGGTACACAGATACGCAGTATTTT
>-|TRBJ2-4|TRBV7-9|-
CASSLADRLNIQYF
TGTGCCAGCAGCTTAGCGGACAGATTAAACATTCAGTACTTC
>-|TRBJ2-1|TRBV2|TRBD2
CASSLAGGLNEQFF
TGTGCCAGCAGTTTAGCGGGGGGTCTAAATGAGCAGTTCTTC
>-|TRBJ1-2|TRBV5-4|TRBD1
CASSWGQGIYGYTF
TGTGCCAGCAGCTGGGGACAGGGAATATATGGCTACACCTTC
>-|TRBJ2-1|TRBV4-3|-
CASSRRDSPYNEQFF
TGCGCCAGCAGCCGGCGGGACTCACCATACAATGAGCAGTTCTTC
>once|TRBJ1-6|TRBV6-5|TRBD1
CASSYSGQGGSPLHF
TGTGCCAGCAGTTACTCGGGACAGGGCGGCTCACCCCTCCACTTT
>-|TRBJ1-5|TRBV4-1|-
CASSQEGTTQPQHF
TGCGCCAGCAGCCAAGAAGGGACAACTCAGCCCCAGCATTTT
>-|TRBJ1-1|TRBV5-1|-
CASSLGNLRTEAFF
TGCGCCAGCAGCTTAGGGAATTTGAGGACTGAAGCTTTCTTT
>once|TRBJ2-7|TRBV5-6|-
CASSLALGGAPYEQYF
TGTGCCAGCAGCTTGGCGTTGGGGGGAGCGCCATACGAGCAGTACTTC
>-|TRBJ1-5|TRBV11-2|-
CASSPYSNQPQHF
TGTGCCAGCAGCCCTTATAGCAATCAGCCCCAGCATTTT
>-|TRBJ1-2|TRBV30|-
CAWSRDLRRRGYTF
TGTGCCTGGAGTAGGGACCTCAGGCGCCGTGGCTATACCTTC
>-|TRBJ2-3|TRBV27|-
CASSLRGVFTDTQYF
TGTGCCAGCAGTTTAAGGGGAGTATTCACAGATACGCAGTATTTT
>-|TRBJ2-7|TRBV4-2|-
CASSQEAKFTYEQYF
TGTGCCAGCAGCCAAGAGGCCAAGTTCACCTACGAGCAGTACTTC
>once|TRBJ2-7|TRBV27|TRBD2
CASSPIGLAGGNEQYF
TGTGCCAGCAGTCCCATCGGACTAGCGGGAGGGAATGAGCAGTACTTC
>-|TRBJ1-1|TRBV4-1|-
CASSQVGRGEAFF
TGCGCCAGCAGCCAAGTAGGCCGGGGGGAAGCTTTCTTT